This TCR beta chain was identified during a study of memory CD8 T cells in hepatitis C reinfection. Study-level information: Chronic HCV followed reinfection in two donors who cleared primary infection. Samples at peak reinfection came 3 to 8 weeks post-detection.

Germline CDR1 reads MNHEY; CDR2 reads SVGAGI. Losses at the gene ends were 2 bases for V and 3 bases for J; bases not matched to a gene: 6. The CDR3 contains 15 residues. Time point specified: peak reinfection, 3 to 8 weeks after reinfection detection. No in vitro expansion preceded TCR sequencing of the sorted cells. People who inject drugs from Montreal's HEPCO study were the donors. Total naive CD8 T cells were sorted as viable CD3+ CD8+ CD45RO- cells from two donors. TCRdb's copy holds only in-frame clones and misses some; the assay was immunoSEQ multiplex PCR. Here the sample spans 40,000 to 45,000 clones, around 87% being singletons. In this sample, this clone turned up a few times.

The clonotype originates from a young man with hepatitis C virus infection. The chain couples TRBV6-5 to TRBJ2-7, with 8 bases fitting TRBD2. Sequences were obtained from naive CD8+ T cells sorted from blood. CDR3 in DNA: TGTGCCAGCAGTTACGTTGGGCTAGCGGGCTACGAGCAGTACTTC. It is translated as CASSYVGLAGYEQYF.